This T cell receptor (beta chain) was recovered during a study of beta chain features in type 1 diabetes. Study information: Examination of sorted cells across all samples involved over 95 million cells. Findings of the study overall: Type 1 diabetes patients showed a moderate but significant shortening of TCRB CDR3s in all four CD4+ subsets. Researchers could not determine here whether HLA type influences TCRB rearrangement.

This clone showed up just a few times. Its antigen is undetermined. Expressed TCRB transcripts were sequenced after all isolated RNA was converted to cDNA. The data were produced by immunoSEQ multiplex PCR, yet TCRdb's version contains in-frame clones alone and is incomplete. The sample lists more than 300,000 clones; about 15% were seen once. The TCR sequence derives from a woman younger than 30 in good health. The sample consisted of naive CD4+ T cells from blood.

CDR3 DNA sequence: TGTGCCAGCTCACCACGGGACAGGGGAAGGAACGAGCAGTACTTC. Translation gives CASSPRDRGRNEQYF. The genes are TRBV18 and TRBJ2-7; 10 bases line up with TRBD1. This CDR3 comprises 15 residues. Germline lookup yields CDR1 KGHSH and CDR2 LQKENI. The V gene end was trimmed by 1 base and the J gene end by 5 bases; junction bases not matched to a gene: 5.